The next 6 T cell receptor beta chains were all read from a single sample in a study of T cells in narcolepsy. Data came from immunoSEQ multiplex PCR; TCRdb stores just in-frame clones and leaves some out. Of approximately 35,000 clones listed, approximately 80% were seen once; the top ten hold approximately 1.1%. The sample taken for sequencing was memory (CD45RA-) CD4+ T cells from blood. The receptor source for this set is a human donor in good health.

The V and J genes are TRBV6-5 and TRBJ2-7; 7 bases agree with TRBD2. Germline V lookup: CDR1 MNHEY, CDR2 SVGAGI. Trimming cost V 2 bases and J 2 bases; bases outside gene matches: 3. This CDR3 has 14 amino acids. CDR3 protein: CASSYERGAYEQYF. The CDR3 DNA reads as TGTGCCAGCAGTTACGAGCGGGGAGCCTACGAGCAGTACTTC.

The chain recombines TRBV27 with TRBJ2-5, with 9 nucleotides matching TRBD1. The J call is uncertain, as TRBJ2-7 better fits the DNA end. The CDR3 sequence is 16 residues long. CDR1 is MNHEY, CDR2 SMNVEV, per germline (reference sequence). The CDR3 region is CASSDPPGTGKHEQYF. CDR3 DNA: TGTGCCAGCAGTGACCCCCCCGGGACAGGGAAGCACGAGCAGTACTTC.

The gene calls are TRBV4-1 and TRBJ2-4; a weak D match, TRBD2 (6 bases). Per germline, CDR1 MGHRA and CDR2 YSYEKL. The CDR3 is 18 residues long. Trimming stripped 1 base from V and 1 base from J, with 17 bases between. The CDR3 reads CASSQGGVLGGAKNIQYF. The CDR3 DNA is TGCGCCAGCAGCCAAGGGGGGGTGCTGGGGGGTGCCAAAAACATTCAGTACTTC.

V is TRBV30 and J is TRBJ1-1; D unresolved. In germline, CDR1 is GTSNPN, CDR2 SVGIG (reference sequence). V lost 4 bases and J lost 3, with 15 bases in between. The CDR3 contains 14 residues. The CDR3 coding sequence is TGTGCCTGGAATACAGTGGGTAGGGACACTGAAGCTTTCTTT. Translated, it gives CAWNTVGRDTEAFF.

The chain combines TRBV6-1 with TRBJ2-1; D is ambiguous. The V end lost 1 base, the J end lost 10 bases, and 11 bases lay between the germline ends. This CDR3 is built from 13 residues. CDR1 MNHNS and CDR2 SASEGT come from the germline V gene. CDR3 protein: CASSEVSNREQFF. In DNA form, the CDR3 reads TGTGCCAGCAGTGAAGTAAGCAATCGGGAGCAGTTCTTC.

The chain links TRBV10-3 to TRBJ2-6, with 8 bases that match TRBD2. The length of the CDR3 is 17 residues. V trimming: 3 bases; J trimming: 3 bases; junction bases outside the gene matches: 7. The germline V gene encodes CDR1 ENHRY and CDR2 SYGVKD. This CDR3 reads CAISDGGGSYGANVLTF. For the CDR3, the DNA is TGTGCCATCAGTGACGGCGGGGGGAGCTATGGGGCCAACGTCCTGACTTTC.